A single sample is the source of the 12 T cell receptor beta chains below, sequenced in a study of human CD8 memory T cell subsets. TCR beta was sequenced from UMI-tagged 5' RACE libraries. Reanalyzing the 5' RACE reads, TCRdb keeps one entry per CDR3 protein, without DNA. In all, the sample yields fewer than 9,500 distinct CDR3 sequences. The sequenced sample consisted of CD8+ T cells from PBMCs. The source of these receptors is a human donor in good health.

The chain is built from TRBV12-3 or TRBV12-4 and TRBJ2-7. The CDR3 has 13 amino acids. CDR3 in amino acids: CASSLGQPYEQYF.

The J gene is TRBJ2-1, the V gene TRBV29-1. The germline CDR1 and CDR2 sequences are SQVTM and ANQGSEA. The CDR3 is made up of 12 amino acids. The CDR3 sequence: CSVDGNTGEQFF.

The chain links TRBV7-9 to TRBJ2-7; the D gene TCRdb calls, TRBD2, cannot be checked with no DNA. CDR1 SEHNR and CDR2 FQNEAQ come from the germline V gene (reference sequence). The CDR3 has 14 amino acids. CDR3: CASSSGLAGYEQYF.

V usage is TRBV19 and J usage is TRBJ2-5; TCRdb gives TRBD1 as the D gene, but with no DNA this cannot be confirmed. The CDR3 loop spans 13 amino acids. The germline V gene encodes CDR1 LNHDA and CDR2 SQIVND (reference sequence). CDR3 sequence reads: CASTGPQQETQYF. Filled out from reference TRBV19 and TRBJ2-5, the complete variable domain reads DGGITQSPKYLFRKEGQNVTLSCEQNLNHDAMYWYRQDPGQGLRLIYYSQIVNDFQKGDIAEGYSVSREKKESFPLTVTSAQKNPTAFYLCASTGPQQETQYFGPGTRLLVL.

The chain uses TRBV24-1 and TRBJ1-1; TCRdb names TRBD1, which stays unverified in the absence of DNA. Germline V gene sequence: CDR1 KGHDR, CDR2 SFDVKD. CDR3 length: 14 amino acids. The CDR3 region is CATSGGQDNTEAFF.

The rearrangement links TRBV4-3 to TRBJ2-7; as DNA is missing, the TRBD2 call by TCRdb cannot be tested. From germline, CDR1 is LGHNA and CDR2 YSLEER. The CDR3 is 16 amino acids. CDR3 loop: CASSQDRSGPTYEQYF.

This chain links TRBV28 with TRBJ2-5; TCRdb's D gene call, TRBD1, goes unchecked for lack of DNA. From germline, CDR1 is MDHEN and CDR2 SYDVKM. The CDR3 length is 15 residues. CDR3 sequence reads: CASSSPDRYRETQYF.

Judged by frequency, this clonotype is medium-sized (0.01 to 0.1%). The V call is TRBV7-9, the J call TRBJ1-5; TCRdb gives TRBD1 as the D gene, but with no DNA this cannot be confirmed. The germline gives CDR1 SEHNR, CDR2 FQNEAQ (reference sequence). The CDR3 extends over 14 amino acids. The CDR3 sequence is CASSLGQSNQPQHF.

The chain recombines TRBV27 with TRBJ2-7; lacking DNA, the TRBD1 call made by TCRdb goes unchecked. There are 15 residues in the CDR3. Germline V gene data show CDR1 as MNHEY and CDR2 as SMNVEV (reference sequence). CDR3 region: CASAPGTPDPYEQYF.

The J gene is TRBJ1-2, the V gene TRBV12-3 or TRBV12-4. CDR3 length: 16 residues. The chain's CDR3 is CASTHLLDASEDGYTF.

The chain is built from TRBV3-1 and TRBJ1-3; TCRdb's D call of TRBD1 is untestable without DNA. The germline CDR1 and CDR2 sequences are LGHDT and YNNKEL (reference sequence). This CDR3 contains 16 residues. CDR3 protein: CASSQDGAGGGNTIYF.

This rearrangement joins TRBV4-3 to TRBJ2-1; TCRdb calls TRBD2, which cannot be checked without DNA. CDR3 length equals 16 residues. The germline V gene has CDR1 LGHNA and CDR2 YSLEER. CDR3 sequence: CASSQGDLPLENEQFF.